Below, one TCR beta chain is given with its context. The CDR3 length is 14 residues. CDR1 is SGDLS and CDR2 is YYNGEE in the germline V gene. With 0 bases clipped from V and 6 bases from J, the junction kept 3 bases outside the gene matches. Time point described: patch test 1, 2 weeks after DPC sensitization. Treatment reported: therapeutic diphenylcyclopropenone sensitization with weekly scalp DPC. This specimen comes from a study of human T cells and chemical hapten exposure. Study as a whole: Diphenylcyclopropenone, dosed weekly to the scalp, was given to patients throughout the roughly 25-week study. Patch tests put 0.01% DPC on the upper back, and the results were checked at 6 days.

TCRdb re-analysed the RACE reads in MiXCR, keeping a single row per CDR3 protein. The table includes under 450,000 distinct CDR3 sequences, around 5% detected once. The origin of this receptor is a woman aged 45-60 years with alopecia areata. Some clones in this sample may be carry-over from other donors' samples. Source: whole blood, taken in connection with sensitization to the hapten diphenylcyclopropenone (DPC). The chain combines TRBV9 with TRBJ2-7, with 10 bases matching TRBD1. CDR3: CASSVGQGATEQYF. The CDR3 bases are TGTGCCAGCAGCGTAGGACAGGGGGCGACCGAGCAGTACTTC. The complete variable domain, with remaining parts taken from reference TRBV9 and TRBJ2-7, reads DSGVTQTPKHLITATGQRVTLRCSPRSGDLSVYWYQQSLDQGLQFLIQYYNGEERAKGNILERFSAQQFPDLHSELNLSSLELGDSALYFCASSVGQGATEQYFGPGTRLTVT.